The 8 T cell receptor beta chains below all came from one sample that was sequenced in a study of tumor-infiltrating lymphocytes in primary liver carcinoma. Unsorted bulk tissue of about 19-33 mg yielded co-extracted RNA and DNA. A primer matching the constant region was used to make TCR beta cDNA from approximately 0.45 ug of total RNA. Investigators got TCR beta libraries out of three nested multiplex PCR rounds, done with slightly modified ARM-PCR. Amplification in the first two PCR rounds was performed using TRBV1-TRBV30 forward primers and a C-beta reverse primer for around 10 cycles each. Using its own MiXCR run on the multiplex PCR reads, TCRdb lists one record per CDR3 protein. The data hold tens of thousands of distinct CDR3 sequences, with roughly two thirds observed a single time. The source material was tumor-adjacent normal liver tissue. The receptor set was obtained from a middle-aged man with primary liver carcinoma and hepatitis B virus infection.

This clonotype has at least ten counts. The chain employs TRBV12-5 and TRBJ2-2; no reliable D call. Germline V gene lookup returns CDR1 LGHNT and CDR2 FRNRAP. Between the trimmed V and J ends, which lost 9 bases and 0 bases, there was a span of 11 bases. This CDR3 contains 14 residues. CDR3 in amino acids: CASALLPNTGELFF. The CDR3 DNA is TGTGCTAGCGCCCTTCTGCCGAACACCGGGGAGCTGTTTTTT.

The J gene is TRBJ2-3, the V gene TRBV29-1; 8 nucleotides align to TRBD1. Trimming removed 3 bases from V and 2 bases from J; junction bases left unmatched: 7. CDR1 and CDR2 from the germline V gene are SQVTM and ANQGSEA. The CDR3 runs to 15 residues. CDR3 sequence reads: CSVEDRAGITDTQYF. Written as DNA, the CDR3 is TGCAGCGTTGAGGACAGGGCCGGCATCACAGATACGCAGTATTTT.

In this sample, this clonotype turned up many times. This chain joins TRBV4-1 and TRBJ2-3; 8 nucleotides match TRBD1. CDR1 is MGHRA and CDR2 is YSYEKL in the germline V gene. This CDR3 is built from 16 residues. Germline trimming cut 1 base from V and 4 bases from J; bases unmatched to any gene: 7. The CDR3 region has the DNA TGCGCCAGCAGCCAAGGATCGGACAGGGACGCAGATACGCAGTATTTT. Translating it yields CASSQGSDRDADTQYF.

The chain links TRBV7-3 to TRBJ2-5, with D unclear. The CDR3 is made up of 16 amino acids. CDR1 and CDR2 (germline): SGHTA, FQGTGA. The V end lost 6 bases, the J end lost 9 bases, and 26 bases lay between the germline ends. The CDR3 spells CASRLERRRPRVPQYF. As DNA, the CDR3 is TGTGCCAGCAGATTAGAGCGCAGACGCCCAAGAGTGCCCCAGTACTTC.

This clonotype was detected only once. Possible read error: a much larger clone is one base away. The V and J genes are TRBV14 and TRBJ1-6, with D unclear. Germline-derived CDR1 and CDR2 are SGHDN and FVKESK. Trimming took off 1 base at V and 6 bases at J, with 13 bases between the two ends. The CDR3 is 16 residues long. CDR3 coding DNA: TGTGCCAGCAGCCAAGGGGTCATGAGGTTTAATTCACCCCTCCACTTT. Protein sequence: CASSQGVMRFNSPLHF.

In this sample, this clonotype turned up a few times. As the CDR3 is not closed by the conserved phenylalanine or tryptophan, this likely results from a read error. V usage is TRBV12-3 or TRBV12-4 and J usage is TRBJ2-1, with 7 bases identical to TRBD1. This CDR3 region has 13 residues. CDR3 nucleotides: TGTGCGAGCAGGCCGACAGGGCGCAATGAGCAGTTCTTA. It codes for CASRPTGRNEQFL.

Turning to this clonotype: The junction and the germline gene differ at one end; a read error may be behind it. V is TRBV4-1 and J is TRBJ2-1, with 8 bases fitting TRBD2. Germline CDR1 is MGHRA and CDR2 is YSYEKL. The CDR3 totals 16 residues. CDR3 in DNA: TGCGCCAGCAGTCCCCAACAAGCGGGGGTCTACTATGAGCAGTTCTTC. It specifies CASSPQQAGVYYEQFF.

This clonotype was detected ten times or more. CDR3: CASSSSSERVGDTGELFF. CDR3 in DNA: TGTGCCAGCAGCTCAAGCAGTGAGAGGGTGGGAGACACCGGGGAGCTGTTTTTT. The chain employs TRBV13 and TRBJ2-2, with a tentative D call TRBD2 (5 bases). CDR1 and CDR2 (germline): PRHDT, FYEKMQ (reference sequence). The CDR3 runs 18 residues. Trimming removed 4 bases from V and 3 bases from J, with 21 bases in between.